This TCR beta chain came from a study of T cells expressing NK-cell markers. Study background: Sorted CD3+CD56-NKG2C+, CD3+CD56+NKG2C- and CD3+CD56+NKG2C+ T cells were the source of the TCR beta repertoires. Out of eight donors sequenced, seven tested HCMV-seropositive and the remaining one seronegative.

The CDR3 sequence is 13 residues long. CDR1 and CDR2 from the germline V gene are ENHRY and SYGVKD. Generation of TCR beta cDNA was performed by 5'RACE template switching incorporating UMIs. From its re-call of the 5' RACE reads, TCRdb lists each CDR3 protein once, without DNA. This repertoire includes 150,000 or so distinct CDR3 sequences. The receptor was derived from a woman aged 18 to 75 in good health. The specimen sequenced was blood T cells: a sorted CD56 or NKG2C T cell subset, CD4+ or CD8+ T cells, or bulk PBMC T cells (not recorded which). This chain connects TRBV10-3 to TRBJ2-1. CDR3 amino acids: CAISPFSENEQFF.